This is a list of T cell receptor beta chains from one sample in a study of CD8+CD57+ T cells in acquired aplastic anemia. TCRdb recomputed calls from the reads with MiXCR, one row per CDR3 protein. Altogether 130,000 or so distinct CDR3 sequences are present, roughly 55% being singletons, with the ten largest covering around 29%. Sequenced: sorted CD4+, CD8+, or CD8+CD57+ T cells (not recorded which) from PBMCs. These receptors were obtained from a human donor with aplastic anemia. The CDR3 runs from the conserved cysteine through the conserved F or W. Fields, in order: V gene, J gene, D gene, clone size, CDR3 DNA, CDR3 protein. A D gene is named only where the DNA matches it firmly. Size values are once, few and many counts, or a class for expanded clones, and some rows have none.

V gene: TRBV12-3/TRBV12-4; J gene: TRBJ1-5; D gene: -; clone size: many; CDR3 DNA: TGTGCCAGCAGCCCTTGGCATAGCAATCAGCCCCAGCATTTT; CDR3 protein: CASSPWHSNQPQHF
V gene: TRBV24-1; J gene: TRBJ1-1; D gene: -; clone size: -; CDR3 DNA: TGTGCCACCAGTAAGAACACTGAAGCTTTCTTT; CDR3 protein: CATSKNTEAFF
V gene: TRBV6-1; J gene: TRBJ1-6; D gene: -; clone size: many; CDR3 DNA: TGTGCCGCCGGACCTGGGGGCGCTTATTCACCCCTCCACTTT; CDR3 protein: CAAGPGGAYSPLHF
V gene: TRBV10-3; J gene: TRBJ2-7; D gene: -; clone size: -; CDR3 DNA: TGTGCCATCAGTGAGTCGCGGACAGCCTACGAGCAGTACTTC; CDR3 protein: CAISESRTAYEQYF
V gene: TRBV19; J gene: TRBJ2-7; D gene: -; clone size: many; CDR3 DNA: TGTGCCAGTAGTATGCGGGTGGTCGACGAGCAGTACTTC; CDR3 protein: CASSMRVVDEQYF
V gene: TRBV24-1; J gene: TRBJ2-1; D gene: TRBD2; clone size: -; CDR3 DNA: TGTGCCACGCGGGGGGCCGCCAATGAGCAGTTCTTC; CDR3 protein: CATRGAANEQFF
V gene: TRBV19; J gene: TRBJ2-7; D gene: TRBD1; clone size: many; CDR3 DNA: TGTGCCAGTAGGAAAGAGACAGGGGGAAACTACGAGCAGTACTTC; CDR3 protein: CASRKETGGNYEQYF
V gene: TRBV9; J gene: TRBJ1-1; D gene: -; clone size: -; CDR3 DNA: TGTGCCAGCAGCGCCAGTCTGCGGCGGGACACTGAAGCTTTCTTT; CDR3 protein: CASSASLRRDTEAFF
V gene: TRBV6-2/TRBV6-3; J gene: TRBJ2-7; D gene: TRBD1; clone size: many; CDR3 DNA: TGTGCCAGCAGTTACTCGGTATTGGGGGGACAGGTCACTTACGAGCAGTACTTC; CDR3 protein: CASSYSVLGGQVTYEQYF
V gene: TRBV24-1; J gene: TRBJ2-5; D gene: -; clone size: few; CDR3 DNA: TGTGCCACCAGTGACACCTACAGGGGGGGGTACCAAGAGACCCAGTACTTC; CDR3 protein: CATSDTYRGGYQETQYF
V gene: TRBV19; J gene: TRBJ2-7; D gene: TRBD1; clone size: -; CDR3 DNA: TGTGCCAGCAGTATTGACAGGGGCTACGAGCAGTACTTC; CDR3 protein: CASSIDRGYEQYF
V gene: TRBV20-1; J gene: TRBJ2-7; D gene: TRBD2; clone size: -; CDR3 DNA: TGCAGTGCCCTTCCTAGCGGGAGGCCCTACGAGCAGTACTTC; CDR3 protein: CSALPSGRPYEQYF
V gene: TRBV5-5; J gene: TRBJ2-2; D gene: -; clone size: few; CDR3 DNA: TGTGCCAGCAGCTTGCCAGGGGACACCGGGGAGCTGTTTTTT; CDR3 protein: CASSLPGDTGELFF